The 18 T cell receptor beta chains below were found in one sample sequenced in a study of T cells in Graves' hyperthyroidism and ophthalmopathy. Amplification targeted TCR beta CDR3 regions from RNA transcripts. Primed by the HTBI set, a first-round RT-PCR was run on the TCR CDR3. TCRdb reprocessed the multiplex PCR reads via MiXCR and lists one record per CDR3 protein. The sample carries about 260,000 distinct CDR3 sequences, roughly 22% recorded once. The sample consisted of blood. These receptors all come from a man aged 25 to 45 with Graves' ophthalmopathy.

In this sample, this clonotype turned up many times. The chain couples TRBV6-2 or TRBV6-3 to TRBJ2-3; 7 nucleotides agree with TRBD2. The CDR3 is made up of 15 amino acids. Germline-derived CDR1 and CDR2 are MNHEY and SVGEGT. V dropped 6 bases and J dropped 1; count of bases not matched to a gene: 7. The CDR3 protein is CASRPGLVGTDTQYF. The CDR3 DNA sequence: TGTGCCAGCAGACCCGGACTAGTCGGCACAGATACGCAGTATTTT.

This clonotype has a count of ten or more. The rearrangement uses TRBV7-9 and TRBJ2-1; TRBD2 might be the D (6 bases). CDR1 and CDR2 from the germline V gene are SEHNR and FQNEAQ (reference sequence). Deletions cut 5 bases from V and 6 bases from J, with 17 bases between. The CDR3 loop spans 15 amino acids. CDR3 sequence: CASSHAGGLRNEQFF. The DNA of the CDR3 is TGTGCCAGCAGCCACGCCGGGGGACTCCGCAATGAGCAGTTCTTC.

This clonotype was seen many times. The rearrangement uses TRBV30 and TRBJ2-2; D call uncertain. Trimming cost V 1 base and J 4 bases, with 10 bases left between them. Germline lookup yields CDR1 GTSNPN and CDR2 SVGIG (reference sequence). This CDR3 contains 14 residues. CDR3 in DNA: TGTGCCTGGAGTGGACGAGACCGCACCGGGGAGCTGTTTTTT. Protein sequence: CAWSGRDRTGELFF.

This clonotype was counted many times. V is TRBV27 and J is TRBJ2-1, with unresolved D. The V gene lost 2 bases and the J gene lost 5 bases, with 10 bases spanning the gap. This CDR3 comprises 14 residues. Germline V gene sequence: CDR1 MNHEY, CDR2 SMNVEV (reference sequence). The DNA of the CDR3 is TGTGCCAGCAGTTTAATTCGGGCCCACAATGAGCAGTTCTTC. Translation: CASSLIRAHNEQFF.

For this clonotype: Relative to the germline gene, one junction end is altered; a read error may explain this. The chain has TRBV24-1 and TRBJ2-3; D call uncertain. Germline assignment: CDR1 KGHDR and CDR2 SFDVKD. The CDR3 runs to 15 residues. CDR3 in amino acids: CAASDSVGSTDTQYF. CDR3 nucleotide sequence: TGTGCCGCCAGTGATTCAGTGGGTAGCACAGATACGCAGTATTTT.

The chain employs TRBV10-2 and TRBJ2-2; D is perhaps TRBD2 (6 bases). This CDR3 is built from 18 residues. The germline CDR1 and CDR2 sequences are WSHSY and SAAADI. Trimming cost V 2 bases and J 5 bases, with 21 bases left between them. This CDR3 is CASSEVGWGGAATGELFF. The CDR3 nucleotides are TGCGCCAGCAGTGAGGTGGGTTGGGGAGGAGCGGCGACCGGGGAGCTGTTTTTT.

The chain links TRBV15 to TRBJ2-7, with 11 bases lining up with TRBD2. This CDR3 is built from 19 residues. The germline V gene has CDR1 LNHNV and CDR2 YYDKDF (reference sequence). V dropped 0 bases and J dropped 4; count of bases not matched to a gene: 14. The CDR3 protein is CATSRDNRGSGRAGYEQYF. CDR3 DNA sequence: TGTGCCACCAGCAGAGATAATCGGGGTAGCGGGAGGGCCGGGTACGAGCAGTACTTC.

The sample holds many counts of this clonotype. The rearrangement joins TRBV2 to TRBJ1-5, with D possibly matching TRBD1 (6 bases). Germline-derived CDR1 and CDR2 are SNHLY and FYNNEI. Trimming cost V 2 bases and J 5 bases, with 7 bases left between them. The length of the CDR3 is 13 residues. The CDR3 coding sequence is TGTGCCAGCAGTGAAAGGGGGTATCAGCCCCAGCATTTT. The encoded protein is CASSERGYQPQHF.

This clonotype was seen at least ten times. The genes are TRBV6-1 and TRBJ1-1, with D uncertain. The length of the CDR3 is 13 residues. In germline, CDR1 is MNHNS, CDR2 SASEGT. Trimming shortened V by 7 bases and J by 1 base, and 10 bases separated the two germline ends. The CDR3 DNA is TGTGCCAGCACCTCCAGGAGGAACACTGAAGCTTTCTTT. Protein product: CASTSRRNTEAFF.

This clonotype was found a few times. This chain connects TRBV11-3 to TRBJ2-5; D call uncertain. Germline V gene data show CDR1 as SGHNT and CDR2 as YENEEA. The CDR3 is made up of 13 amino acids. V was pared by 2 bases and J by 11 bases, with 15 bases between. Written as DNA, the CDR3 is TGTGCCAGCAGCTTAAATCCTCCCGGTGTTCAGTACTTC. It codes for CASSLNPPGVQYF.

The chain carries TRBV12-3 or TRBV12-4 and TRBJ1-3, with 7 bases fitting TRBD1. The CDR3 extends over 15 amino acids. V dropped 7 bases and J dropped 4; count of bases not matched to a gene: 10. CDR3 protein: CASTRTGVGGNTIYF. CDR3 bases: TGTGCCAGCACCCGTACAGGGGTCGGCGGAAACACCATATATTTT.

This clonotype has a handful of counts. This chain links TRBV5-1 with TRBJ1-1; D not resolved. This CDR3 spans 15 amino acids. Germline V gene data show CDR1 as SGHRS and CDR2 as YFSETQ. Trimming removed 4 bases at V and 3 bases at J, with 16 bases between. This CDR3 reads CASSLKGPRDTEAFF. The CDR3 DNA follows: TGCGCCAGCAGCCTTAAGGGCCCCCGGGACACTGAAGCTTTCTTT.

The V gene is TRBV6-2 or TRBV6-3, the J gene TRBJ1-2; 8 bases align to TRBD1. Germline CDR1 is MNHEY and CDR2 is SVGEGT. V was pared by 6 bases and J by 4 bases, with 7 bases of the junction left unmatched. The length of the CDR3 is 14 residues. The CDR3 bases are TGTGCCAGCAGCTACGGGACAGGCTTCTATGGCTACACCTTC. This sequence encodes CASSYGTGFYGYTF.

The V call is TRBV9, the J call TRBJ1-2; 7 bases are shared with TRBD1. The CDR3 consists of 14 residues. Per germline, CDR1 SGDLS and CDR2 YYNGEE. The junction had 10 bases not matched to a gene; V was cut back by 5 bases and J by 6 bases. This chain's CDR3 is CASSESGRGDGYTF. The CDR3 DNA reads as TGTGCCAGCAGTGAATCAGGCAGGGGGGATGGCTACACCTTC.

V and J are TRBV25-1 and TRBJ1-6; D remains ambiguous. CDR1 is MGHDK, CDR2 SYGVNS, per germline. The ends were cut back, 3 bases at V and 7 bases at J, with 10 bases in the middle. The CDR3 is 14 amino acids. The CDR3 region is CASSDSGGNSPLHF. The CDR3 DNA follows: TGTGCCAGCAGTGATTCGGGTGGAAATTCACCCCTCCACTTT.

The chain combines TRBV27 with TRBJ1-4, with 12 bases identical to TRBD1. This CDR3 contains 18 residues. Trimming cost V 5 bases and J 7 bases; bases outside gene matches: 14. Germline values: CDR1 MNHEY, CDR2 SMNVEV (reference sequence). The CDR3 is CASSLGGRDRGRGEKLFF. The CDR3 DNA is TGTGCCAGCAGTCTGGGGGGGAGGGACAGGGGGCGCGGTGAAAAACTGTTTTTT.

This clonotype was observed at least ten times. The chain couples TRBV5-1 to TRBJ2-7, with 9 bases identical to TRBD1. The CDR3 is made up of 15 amino acids. With 4 bases clipped from V and 6 bases from J, the junction kept 11 bases outside the gene matches. Germline CDR1 SGHRS, CDR2 YFSETQ. The CDR3 spells CASSKPGQGMGEQYF. Here the CDR3 DNA reads TGCGCCAGCAGCAAACCGGGACAGGGTATGGGCGAGCAGTACTTC. Based on the CDR3 plus reference TRBV5-1 and TRBJ2-7, the full variable domain is KAGVTQTPRYLIKTRGQQVTLSCSPISGHRSVSWYQQTPGQGLQFLFEYFSETQRNKGNFPGRFSGRQFSNSRSEMNVSTLELGDSALYLCASSKPGQGMGEQYFGPGTRLTVT.

The J gene is TRBJ1-1, the V gene TRBV5-1; D is possibly TRBD1 (5 bases). Trimming shortened V by 2 bases and J by 4 bases, and 12 bases separated the two germline ends. The germline V gene has CDR1 SGHRS and CDR2 YFSETQ. The CDR3 contains 14 residues. CDR3: CASSLRGPTTEAFF. CDR3 coding DNA: TGCGCCAGCAGCTTACGGGGCCCGACCACTGAAGCTTTCTTT.